The 12 T cell receptor beta chains presented below share a single source sample, sequenced in a study of identical twins (dated by TCRdb to about 2016). The library came from 5' RACE. The sequencer listed for this sample is Illumina HiSeq 2000. TCRdb applied fastp at Q25 and MiXCR to the public reads, then kept only in-frame beta chains. Records with the same CDR3 protein are collapsed into one entry carrying the most frequent genes and DNA. The sample table records approximately 550,000 distinct CDR3 sequences; about 20% of these occur just once. The ten largest make up 0.48% of the sample. The same data also contributed to another study, on yellow fever vaccine responses in identical twins.

Source material: CD4+ T cells sorted from blood. All receptors derive from a woman younger than 30 in good health.

J is TRBJ2-1 and V is TRBV15, with TRBD2 identical over 9 bases. Looked up from germline, CDR1 is LNHNV and CDR2 is YYDKDF (reference sequence). V lost 1 base and J lost 7; bases outside the gene matches: 2. The CDR3 loop spans 14 amino acids. The CDR3: CATSRGLAANEQFF. The DNA for the CDR3 is TGTGCCACCAGCAGAGGACTAGCGGCGAATGAGCAGTTCTTC.

This clonotype has only a few counts. This chain uses TRBV2 with TRBJ2-7; D unclear. This CDR3 is built from 14 residues. Trimming took off 3 bases at V and 1 base at J, with 10 bases between the two ends. Looked up from germline, CDR1 is SNHLY and CDR2 is FYNNEI. DNA for the CDR3: TGTGCCAGCAGTGACGGTCAGAATTCCTACGAGCAGTACTTC. Residues: CASSDGQNSYEQYF.

This clonotype occurred a few times. The chain carries TRBV20-1 and TRBJ2-2; 9 bases line up with TRBD1. The CDR3 spans 15 residues. The germline CDR1 and CDR2 sequences are DFQATT and SNEGSKA (reference sequence). Trimming took 3 bases from V and 5 from J; bases not matched to a gene: 7. The CDR3 DNA is TGCAGTGCTAGGAAGACAGGGGGTATAACCGGGGAGCTGTTTTTT. It encodes CSARKTGGITGELFF.

This clonotype was seen a handful of times. The chain carries TRBV7-2 and TRBJ2-5; possibly TRBD2 for D (7 bases). V shed 2 bases and J shed 5 bases, with 15 bases lying between them. The germline CDR1 and CDR2 sequences are SGHTA and FQGNSA. This CDR3 is built from 15 residues. CDR3: CASSLFMRGGETQYF. The DNA for the CDR3 is TGTGCCAGCAGCTTATTCATGAGGGGGGGTGAGACCCAGTACTTC. The whole variable domain, filled in from reference TRBV7-2 and TRBJ2-5, reads GAGVSQSPSNKVTEKGKDVELRCDPISGHTALYWYRQSLGQGLEFLIYFQGNSAPDKSGLPSDRFSAERTGGSVSTLTIQRTQQEDSAVYLCASSLFMRGGETQYFGPGTRLLVL.

The V gene is TRBV20-1, the J gene TRBJ2-1; D is perhaps TRBD2 (6 bases). The germline CDR1 and CDR2 sequences are DFQATT and SNEGSKA (reference sequence). CDR3 length: 15 amino acids. With 6 bases removed from V and 1 base from J, the gap between germline ends came to 16 bases. The CDR3 sequence: CSAQVGSGSYNEQFF. CDR3 DNA: TGCAGTGCCCAAGTAGGTAGCGGATCCTACAATGAGCAGTTCTTC.

Remarks on this clonotype: An end of the junction does not agree with germline; a read error may underlie this. The rearrangement links TRBV20-1 to TRBJ2-2; 9 bases line up with TRBD2. This CDR3 is 16 amino acids long. From germline, CDR1 is DFQATT and CDR2 SNEGSKA (reference sequence). The chain's CDR3 is CCARDVLAGATGELFF. In DNA form, the CDR3 reads TGCTGTGCTAGAGATGTATTAGCGGGAGCTACCGGGGAGCTGTTTTTT.

This clonotype showed up just a few times. V gene TRBV5-6 combines with J gene TRBJ2-4; 7 nucleotides match TRBD2. Looked up from germline, CDR1 is SGHDT and CDR2 is YYEEEE. The V and J ends lost 3 bases and 6 bases, in that order; junction bases with no gene match: 6. This CDR3 spans 14 amino acids. CDR3 sequence: CASSSPGGGNIQYF. In nucleotides, the CDR3 is TGTGCCAGCAGCTCGCCGGGGGGTGGAAACATTCAGTACTTC.

This chain links TRBV18 with TRBJ2-1, with D possibly matching TRBD2 (5 bases). Per the germline V gene, CDR1 is KGHSH and CDR2 is LQKENI. V was trimmed by 0 bases and J by 4 bases, leaving 10 bases between them. This CDR3 spans 15 amino acids. CDR3 protein: CASSPPGVRYNEQFF. The CDR3 DNA reads TGTGCCAGCTCACCACCCGGGGTACGGTACAATGAGCAGTTCTTC.

The V gene is TRBV20-1, the J gene TRBJ1-1, with a weak D call TRBD1 (5 bases). The V end lost 2 bases, the J end lost 4 bases, and 8 bases lay between the germline ends. The CDR3 runs to 12 residues. Germline V gene data show CDR1 as DFQATT and CDR2 as SNEGSKA (reference sequence). CDR3 in amino acids: CSARQGITEAFF. In nucleotides, the CDR3 is TGCAGTGCTAGACAGGGAATCACTGAAGCTTTCTTT.

This clonotype was picked up a small number of times. V usage is TRBV12-3 or TRBV12-4 and J usage is TRBJ1-1; no clear D. CDR3 length: 15 amino acids. Trimming cost V 6 bases and J 6 bases, with 20 bases left between them. For the CDR3, the DNA is TGTGCCAGCAGCCCTTCGAAACGGGAACCAGCTGAAGCTTTCTTT. Its protein is CASSPSKREPAEAFF.

The chain employs TRBV10-3 and TRBJ2-3; 11 bases align to TRBD2. The V segment lost 9 bases and the J segment 4 bases; nucleotides outside the gene matches: 9. The germline V gene has CDR1 ENHRY and CDR2 SYGVKD. CDR3 length: 15 amino acids. The CDR3 nucleotides are TGTGCCATGAAACAAGGGACTAGCGGTTCAGATACGCAGTATTTT. Protein: CAMKQGTSGSDTQYF.

Only a few counts were recorded for this clonotype. The CDR3 carries no conserved terminal phenylalanine or tryptophan, so it likely arises from a read error. The limits of the CDR3 on the DNA are not certain, so only TCRdb's listed CDR3 is given. The chain employs TRBV12-3 or TRBV12-4 and TRBJ2-1; the DNA was not used to check the table's D call, TRBD2. Ends included, the CDR3 has 12 residues. This CDR3 is CASSRAGTSNFL.